Detailed here is one TCR beta chain. A few counts support this clone. Which antigen it targets is not known. Nothing much larger sits one base from this clone, and base qualities are not available. The Qiagen DNeasy kit was used to extract genomic DNA from unsorted PBMCs and from the negatively selected CD4+ and CD8+ fractions. TCR beta CDR3 regions were subjected to amplification by immunoSEQ multiplex PCR with primers that anneal to V and J segments. A synthetic immune receptor repertoire was used to minimize amplification bias, and any residual bias was removed computationally once sequencing was done. Concerning the study's data processing: Repertoire diversity was quantified as the Shannon entropy index using custom Python scripts. Unsorted, CD4+ and CD8+ repertoires were analyzed separately, except in combined analyses where CD4+ and CD8+ sequences were merged in silico. Clonal expansion was defined as at least a 2-fold frequency increase after treatment relative to C1D1, with a pseudocount of 0.5 for undetected baseline clones. Clones with 0 or 1 copy at C1D1 were defined as singleton clones, while clones with 2 or more copies were defined as non-singleton clones. Clones expanded in unsorted samples were assigned a CD4+, CD8+ or unknown annotation through matching of protein sequences in sorted samples from the same patient. Wilcoxon tests were applied to paired samples to test diversity changes from C1D1 to C4D1. TCRdb re-hosts the immuneACCESS table, in-frame sequences only. Its copies lack some clones; in the studies checked, an unresolved V gene accounts for under half of them, and the cause for the rest is not known. V, J and clone size are taken as reported in that table, and D and trimming were inferred from the DNA itself. Present in this sample are about 36,000 clones, roughly two thirds of which were seen just once. About 14% of the sample is taken by the ten largest.

Sequences MNHNY (CDR1) and SVGAGI (CDR2) are obtained from the germline V gene (reference sequence). The V end gives up 4 bases and the J end 8 bases, leaving 9 bases in the junction not matched to a gene. The CDR3 covers 16 residues, taking in both the cysteine and the phenylalanine. The kept DNA is CDR3 alone, 48 bases in frame from the first base. This record comes from a study of PD-1 blockade in classical Hodgkin lymphoma (dated by TCRdb to about 2020). Regarding the complete study: Nivolumab dosing was 3 mg/kg intravenously every 2 weeks, continuing until either disease progression or unacceptable toxicity. A peripheral blood immune signature of response to PD-1 blockade in classical Hodgkin lymphoma was defined using TCR beta sequencing and CyTOF.

According to the study, the label for this sample's time point signals: cycle 2 day 1 (C2D1) of nivolumab. Every trial patient had relapsed following autologous stem cell transplantation, and prior brentuximab vedotin exposure was what differed among cohorts A, B and C. The trial cohort was composed of around 60 patients with relapsed/refractory classical Hodgkin lymphoma, for whom complete response, partial response or progressive disease was recorded as best overall response. Trial patients were treated with single-agent nivolumab in the multi-cohort phase II CheckMate 205 trial. An independent review committee assessed best overall response using the 2007 International Working Group response criteria. Trial PBMCs were obtained immediately prior to nivolumab initiation (C1D1) and on therapy at cycle 2 day 1 and cycle 4 day 1. Peripheral blood was collected in 8 mL Vacutainer Cell Preparation Tubes, from which PBMCs were isolated by centrifugation and then cryopreserved.

Overall study results and their limits: The study was restricted to a single clinical trial cohort, and the causes of repertoire differences, possibly disease activity or prior therapy, were left undefined. Among trial patients, those achieving complete response had baseline diversity similar to that of newly diagnosed patients, while diversity was significantly lower in partial responders and progressors. CD4+ but not CD8+ TCR diversity rose significantly by C4D1 (p=0.0027 vs p=0.16), most apparent in complete responders (p=0.02). Baseline TCR diversity was reported to be lower in newly diagnosed patients than in healthy donors, and even lower in relapsed/refractory patients. Patients starting nivolumab less than 1 year after ASCT had lower diversity and were excluded from later analyses to avoid confounding by immune reconstitution.

This TCR was sampled from a human donor with classical Hodgkin lymphoma. The chain uses TRBV6-6 and TRBJ1-4; 11 nucleotides in the junction match TRBD1. This material consisted of peripheral blood mononuclear cells (PBMCs), taken before the second cycle of nivolumab. The CDR3 corresponds to CASSSPQDRGQEKLFF. The DNA sequence reads TGTGCCAGCAGTTCACCCCAGGACAGGGGGCAGGAAAAACTGTTTTTT.